Described below is a single TCR beta chain sequence and its context. This entry comes from a study of blood T cell repertoires in COVID-19. The ends lost 7 bases at V and 5 bases at J; junction bases unmatched: 6. This CDR3 is built from 13 residues. Germline assignment: CDR1 MGHDK and CDR2 SYGVNS. Clones were sequenced by immunoSEQ multiplex PCR, and TCRdb holds only the in-frame ones, with some missing. The sample lists roughly 250,000 clones, around 82% occurring once. The V call is TRBV25-1, the J call TRBJ2-5; 8 nucleotides line up with TRBD1. Sequenced: peripheral blood. The clonotype originates from a person aged 65-85 years with COVID-19, enrolled during active disease. CDR3 DNA sequence: TGTGCCAGCAAAGGACAGGGTTGGGAGACCCAGTACTTC. It encodes CASKGQGWETQYF.